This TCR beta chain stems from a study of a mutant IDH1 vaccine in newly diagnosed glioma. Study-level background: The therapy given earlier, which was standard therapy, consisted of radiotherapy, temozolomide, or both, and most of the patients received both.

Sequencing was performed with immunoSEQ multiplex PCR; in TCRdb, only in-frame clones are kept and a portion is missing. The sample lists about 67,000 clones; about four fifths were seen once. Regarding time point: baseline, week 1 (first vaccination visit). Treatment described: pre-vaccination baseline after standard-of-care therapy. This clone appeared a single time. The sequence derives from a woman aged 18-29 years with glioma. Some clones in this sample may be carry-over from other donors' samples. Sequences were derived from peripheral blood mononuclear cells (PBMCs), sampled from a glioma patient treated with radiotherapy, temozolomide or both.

CDR3 bases: TGTGCCAGCAGTTTAACGGGACAGGGGTATGGCTACACCTTC. Translating it yields CASSLTGQGYGYTF. The V call is TRBV27, the J call TRBJ1-2; TRBD1 aligns across 10 bases. The CDR3 consists of 14 residues. Germline-derived CDR1 and CDR2 are MNHEY and SMNVEV (reference sequence). With V trimmed by 2 bases and J by 5 bases, 2 bases remained unmatched.